A selection of T cell receptor beta chains follows, all from one sample in a study of T cells in Graves' hyperthyroidism and ophthalmopathy. From the multiplex PCR reads, TCRdb called clonotypes with MiXCR, one entry per CDR3 protein. The profile covers about 560,000 distinct CDR3 sequences, with over 15% appearing a single time and around 18% taken by the ten largest. The sample consisted of blood. These receptors were obtained from a woman between 18 and 29 years old with Graves' hyperthyroidism. Each CDR3 is given with its conserved first and last residue. The order of the fields is V gene, J gene, clone size, D gene, CDR3 protein, CDR3 DNA. A D gene is named only where the DNA matches it firmly. Some rows have no size entry. The others give once, few or many, or a class for an expanded clone.

V: TRBV5-1; J: TRBJ2-1; size: many; D: -; CDR3: CASSPGGRSHEQFF; DNA: TGCGCCAGCAGCCCCGGGGGCCGTTCCCATGAGCAGTTCTTC
V: TRBV18; J: TRBJ1-1; size: many; D: -; CDR3: CASSPLDAVPQAFF; DNA: TGTGCCAGCTCACCCCTGGACGCCGTCCCACAAGCTTTCTTT
V: TRBV12-5; J: TRBJ2-7; size: few; D: TRBD1; CDR3: CASGFILGTGAYEQYF; DNA: TGTGCTAGTGGTTTCATTTTAGGGACAGGGGCCTACGAGCAGTACTTC
V: TRBV12-3/TRBV12-4; J: TRBJ2-3; size: many; D: -; CDR3: CASSETLGTDTQYF; DNA: TGTGCCAGCAGTGAAACTTTGGGCACAGATACGCAGTATTTT
V: TRBV10-3; J: TRBJ1-2; size: -; D: -; CDR3: CAISPGRGYTF; DNA: TGTGCCATCAGCCCCGGACGAGGCTACACCTTC
V: TRBV10-3; J: TRBJ2-7; size: -; D: -; CDR3: CAISANYEQYF; DNA: TGTGCCATCAGTGCCAACTACGAGCAGTACTTC
V: TRBV12-3/TRBV12-4; J: TRBJ2-3; size: -; D: -; CDR3: CASSMTQADTQYF; DNA: TGTGCCAGCAGTATGACTCAAGCAGATACGCAGTATTTT
V: TRBV7-2; J: TRBJ2-2; size: few; D: TRBD2; CDR3: CASSGRKAGGTGELFF; DNA: TGTGCCAGCAGCGGACGGAAAGCGGGGGGTACCGGGGAGCTGTTTTTT
V: TRBV7-3; J: TRBJ1-6; size: -; D: -; CDR3: CASSLLGNDNSPLHF; DNA: TGTGCCAGCAGCTTATTGGGGAACGATAATTCACCCCTCCACTTT
V: TRBV7-9; J: TRBJ1-1; size: -; D: -; CDR3: CASSPGGANTEAFF; DNA: TGTGCCAGCAGCCCGGGGGGGGCGAACACTGAAGCTTTCTTT
V: TRBV5-1; J: TRBJ1-2; size: many; D: TRBD1; CDR3: CASSSDRPIYGYTF; DNA: TGCGCCAGCAGCTCGGACAGGCCGATCTATGGCTACACCTTC
V: TRBV3-1; J: TRBJ2-1; size: few; D: TRBD2; CDR3: CASSQTGLAANEQFF; DNA: TGTGCCAGCAGCCAGACGGGACTAGCGGCAAATGAGCAGTTCTTC
V: TRBV2; J: TRBJ2-1; size: -; D: TRBD2; CDR3: CASSLRLAGCNEQFF; DNA: TGTGCCAGCAGCCTCAGACTAGCGGGCTGCAATGAGCAGTTCTTC
V: TRBV20-1; J: TRBJ2-3; size: many; D: TRBD2; CDR3: CSARGLAGGDPIDTQYF; DNA: TGCAGTGCTAGAGGACTAGCGGGAGGGGATCCGATAGATACGCAGTATTTT
V: TRBV10-3; J: TRBJ2-3; size: few; D: TRBD2; CDR3: CAISSGDFTDTQYF; DNA: TGTGCCATCAGTAGCGGGGACTTCACAGATACGCAGTATTTT
V: TRBV28; J: TRBJ2-7; size: many; D: TRBD1; CDR3: CASSMTGLSYEQYF; DNA: TGTGCCAGCAGTATGACAGGGCTCTCCTACGAGCAGTACTTC
V: TRBV12-3/TRBV12-4; J: TRBJ1-5; size: few; D: -; CDR3: CASSLAKGTQPQHF; DNA: TGTGCCAGCAGTTTAGCGAAGGGAACTCAGCCCCAGCATTTT
V: TRBV9; J: TRBJ2-5; size: few; D: -; CDR3: CASSVGQRETQYF; DNA: TGTGCCAGCAGCGTAGGACAGAGGGAGACCCAGTACTTC
V: TRBV9; J: TRBJ1-3; size: few; D: -; CDR3: CASSFSPVALFSGNTIYF; DNA: TGTGCCAGCAGCTTTAGTCCAGTTGCCCTCTTCTCTGGAAACACCATATATTTT
V: TRBV6-5; J: TRBJ1-6; size: once; D: -; CDR3: CASSSISGYHSPLHF; DNA: TGTGCCAGCAGTTCCATTTCGGGCTACCATTCACCCCTCCACTTT
V: TRBV6-6; J: TRBJ2-5; size: many; D: -; CDR3: CASSYSPRRGYGTETQYF; DNA: TGTGCCAGCAGTTACTCCCCGCGAAGGGGATATGGGACAGAGACCCAGTACTTC
V: TRBV2; J: TRBJ1-2; size: many; D: -; CDR3: CASSEGKDYGYTF; DNA: TGTGCCAGCAGTGAAGGGAAGGACTATGGCTACACCTTC
V: TRBV27; J: TRBJ2-3; size: -; D: -; CDR3: CASSLPRDPLWGVDTQYF; DNA: TGTGCCAGCAGTTTACCCCGGGACCCCTTATGGGGAGTAGATACGCAGTATTTT
V: TRBV12-3/TRBV12-4; J: TRBJ1-2; size: -; D: -; CDR3: CTSSFRDYGYTF; DNA: TGTACCAGCAGTTTCCGCGACTATGGCTACACCTTC
V: TRBV2; J: TRBJ1-3; size: few; D: TRBD1; CDR3: CASRQRGQGNTIYF; DNA: TGTGCCAGCAGACAGAGGGGACAGGGAAACACCATATATTTT
V: TRBV20-1; J: TRBJ1-1; size: many; D: TRBD1; CDR3: CSASLTGEVTEAFF; DNA: TGCAGTGCTAGCCTGACAGGGGAGGTCACTGAAGCTTTCTTT
V: TRBV6-1; J: TRBJ2-2; size: -; D: -; CDR3: CASSELARTGELFF; DNA: TGTGCCAGCAGTGAACTAGCTCGAACCGGGGAGCTGTTTTTT
V: TRBV9; J: TRBJ1-5; size: few; D: -; CDR3: CASSRSDGLNQPQHF; DNA: TGTGCCAGCAGCCGATCGGACGGATTGAATCAGCCCCAGCATTTT
V: TRBV6-5; J: TRBJ1-5; size: -; D: -; CDR3: CASSYTDGGSFSNQPQHF; DNA: TGTGCCAGCAGTTACACCGACGGGGGATCGTTTAGCAATCAGCCCCAGCATTTT
V: TRBV6-2/TRBV6-3; J: TRBJ1-5; size: few; D: -; CDR3: CASSYYGTKAGNQPQHF; DNA: TGTGCCAGCAGTTACTATGGGACCAAAGCGGGCAATCAGCCCCAGCATTTT
V: TRBV6-9; J: TRBJ1-1; size: few; D: TRBD1; CDR3: CASSYLTPGTGRGSEAFF; DNA: TGTGCCAGCAGTTACCTAACTCCCGGGACAGGGAGGGGGTCTGAAGCTTTCTTT
V: TRBV5-1; J: TRBJ2-2; size: few; D: -; CDR3: CASNLLVRNTGELFF; DNA: TGCGCCAGCAACTTGCTCGTGAGGAACACCGGGGAGCTGTTTTTT
V: TRBV7-2; J: TRBJ2-7; size: many; D: -; CDR3: CASSLEATGYHEQYF; DNA: TGTGCCAGCAGCTTAGAGGCCACGGGGTACCACGAGCAGTACTTC
V: TRBV27; J: TRBJ2-1; size: -; D: TRBD2; CDR3: CASGLSVAGRDNEQFF; DNA: TGTGCCAGCGGTTTATCGGTGGCCGGGAGGGACAATGAGCAGTTCTTC
V: TRBV28; J: TRBJ2-1; size: many; D: -; CDR3: CASSLPGMGSSYNEQFF; DNA: TGTGCCAGCAGTCTTCCAGGCATGGGTAGCAGCTACAATGAGCAGTTCTTC
V: TRBV20-1; J: TRBJ1-1; size: many; D: -; CDR3: CSAMGVSNTEAFF; DNA: TGCAGTGCTATGGGGGTCTCGAACACTGAAGCTTTCTTT
V: TRBV6-2/TRBV6-3; J: TRBJ1-4; size: -; D: -; CDR3: CASSPRGGVSEKLFF; DNA: TGTGCCAGCAGTCCAAGGGGGGGGGTCTCTGAAAAACTGTTTTTT
V: TRBV15; J: TRBJ2-2; size: once; D: -; CDR3: CATSRGLPGHNTGELFF; DNA: TGTGCCACCAGCAGAGGACTTCCGGGACATAACACCGGGGAGCTGTTTTTT
V: TRBV28; J: TRBJ2-7; size: many; D: -; CDR3: CASSPTRKPNEQYF; DNA: TGTGCCAGCAGCCCGACTAGAAAGCCTAACGAGCAGTACTTC
V: TRBV19; J: TRBJ2-3; size: few; D: TRBD2; CDR3: CASRTSGRGHTDTQYF; DNA: TGTGCCAGTAGAACTAGCGGGAGGGGACACACAGATACGCAGTATTTT
V: TRBV5-1; J: TRBJ2-2; size: many; D: TRBD1; CDR3: CASSWTGPNTGELFF; DNA: TGCGCCAGCAGCTGGACAGGGCCTAACACCGGGGAGCTGTTTTTT
V: TRBV2; J: TRBJ2-7; size: -; D: -; CDR3: CASSDQGSSYEQYF; DNA: TGTGCCAGCAGTGATCAGGGGTCATCCTACGAGCAGTACTTC
V: TRBV6-1; J: TRBJ2-3; size: many; D: -; CDR3: CATGNTDTQYF; DNA: TGTGCCACCGGGAACACAGATACGCAGTATTTT
V: TRBV3-1; J: TRBJ1-5; size: -; D: -; CDR3: CASSRGVGWGNQPQHF; DNA: TGTGCCAGCAGCCGGGGAGTCGGGTGGGGCAATCAGCCCCAGCATTTT
V: TRBV30; J: TRBJ2-2; size: once; D: -; CDR3: CAWSVARDGELFF; DNA: TGTGCCTGGAGTGTTGCTAGGGACGGGGAGCTGTTTTTT
V: TRBV2; J: TRBJ2-2; size: -; D: TRBD1; CDR3: CASTQGALNTGELFF; DNA: TGTGCCAGCACCCAGGGGGCGCTGAACACCGGGGAGCTGTTTTTT
V: TRBV2; J: TRBJ2-7; size: many; D: TRBD2; CDR3: CASSSSGGGSYEQYF; DNA: TGTGCCAGCAGTTCTAGCGGGGGGGGCTCCTACGAGCAGTACTTC
V: TRBV9; J: TRBJ1-6; size: many; D: -; CDR3: CASSVEGWGNSPLHF; DNA: TGTGCCAGCAGCGTAGAGGGTTGGGGCAATTCACCCCTCCACTTT